These 27 T cell receptor beta chains came from one sample sequenced in a study of blood T cell repertoires in COVID-19. Profiling relied on immunoSEQ multiplex PCR, and the TCRdb table lists in-frame clones only, not all of them. The sample lists about 160,000 clones; 80% to 90% were seen once. Source material: peripheral blood. These receptors were collected from a human donor in a cohort sampled during active COVID-19.

The rearrangement links TRBV19 to TRBJ2-7; 10 positions match TRBD1. Per germline, CDR1 LNHDA and CDR2 SQIVND (reference sequence). This CDR3 comprises 13 residues. The junction had 2 bases not matched to a gene; V was cut back by 9 bases and J by 0 bases. Here the CDR3 DNA reads TGTGCCAGCAGGACAGGGGGCTCCTACGAGCAGTACTTC. Residues: CASRTGGSYEQYF.

This sequence joins TRBV14 and TRBJ2-6, with unresolved D. V shed 1 base and J shed 2 bases, with 9 bases lying between them. This CDR3 has 16 residues. CDR1 SGHDN and CDR2 FVKESK come from the germline V gene. CDR3 region: CASSQVDLPGANVLTF. The CDR3 DNA reads TGTGCCAGCAGCCAAGTCGACTTACCTGGGGCCAACGTCCTGACTTTC.

This CDR3 reads CAWGGGVRNTEAFF. DNA of the CDR3: TGTGCCTGGGGTGGTGGAGTGAGGAACACTGAAGCTTTCTTT. V gene TRBV30 combines with J gene TRBJ1-1; D is ambiguous. Trimming stripped 5 bases from V and 1 base from J, with 14 bases between. The CDR3 runs 14 residues. Germline lookup yields CDR1 GTSNPN and CDR2 SVGIG (reference sequence).

The J gene is TRBJ2-7, the V gene TRBV10-3, with 13 bases matching TRBD2. The CDR3 is made up of 16 amino acids. The V and J ends lost 4 bases and 1 base, in that order; junction bases with no gene match: 4. Per the germline V gene, CDR1 is ENHRY and CDR2 is SYGVKD. The CDR3 region has the DNA TGTGCCATCAGTGGGACTAGCGGGAGTTCGTCCTACGAGCAGTACTTC. Protein product: CAISGTSGSSSYEQYF.

The chain employs TRBV19 and TRBJ1-1; tentatively, D is TRBD1 (5 bases). Germline V gives CDR1 LNHDA, CDR2 SQIVND (reference sequence). This CDR3 region has 15 residues. V lost 5 bases and J lost 6, with 19 bases in between. The CDR3 DNA follows: TGTGCCAGTAGTCCCCAAGGTCTAAACAGGCCTGAAGCTTTCTTT. It specifies CASSPQGLNRPEAFF.

This rearrangement joins TRBV27 to TRBJ1-1; D gene ambiguous. Germline V gives CDR1 MNHEY, CDR2 SMNVEV (reference sequence). Trimming shortened V by 5 bases and J by 0 bases, and 7 bases separated the two germline ends. The CDR3 is 13 amino acids. Here the CDR3 DNA reads TGTGCCAGCAGTCGCAGTTTGAACACTGAAGCTTTCTTT. Translated: CASSRSLNTEAFF.

By share, this clone counts as large. The V call is TRBV6-2 or TRBV6-3, the J call TRBJ1-2; no reliable D call. This CDR3 region has 15 residues. Germline values: CDR1 MNHEY, CDR2 SVGEGT. V lost 4 bases, J lost 4 bases, and 16 bases lay in between. DNA for the CDR3: TGTGCCAGCAGTTTAAGAGGTGATTTGTTCTATGGCTACACCTTC. Amino acid sequence: CASSLRGDLFYGYTF.

The rearrangement links TRBV21-1 to TRBJ1-5; the table calls TRBD1, which could not be checked here. TRBV21-1 is tagged as a pseudogene. The CDR3 runs to 18 residues. The CDR3 DNA is TGTGCCAGCAGCAAAGGAACTGTACGGGACAGAGACAATCAGCCCCAGCATTTT. Its translation is CASSKGTVRDRDNQPQHF.

V and J are TRBV10-2 and TRBJ1-3; perhaps TRBD1 as D (6 bases). CDR3 size: 16 residues. Germline lookup yields CDR1 WSHSY and CDR2 SAAADI. V was shortened by 1 base and J by 0 bases, with 10 bases between the two germline ends. The CDR3 DNA reads TGCGCCAGCAGTGAGTGGGTGGGGGCCTCTGGAAACACCATATATTTT. Protein product: CASSEWVGASGNTIYF.

The chain combines TRBV6-5 with TRBJ1-1; 7 bases are shared with TRBD1. J gave up 2 bases and V 6 bases, and 9 bases lay outside the gene matches. CDR3 length equals 15 residues. The germline CDR1 and CDR2 sequences are MNHEY and SVGAGI. The CDR3 DNA reads TGTGCCAGCAGCCTCCGACAGGGTGGAAACACTGAAGCTTTCTTT. Its protein product is CASSLRQGGNTEAFF.

The V and J genes are TRBV9 and TRBJ2-3, with 8 nucleotides matching TRBD2. CDR3 length: 15 amino acids. Germline V CDR1 and CDR2: SGDLS, YYNGEE. V lost 4 bases and J lost 5; bases outside the gene matches: 9. The CDR3 spells CASSPERLALDTQYF. In DNA, the CDR3 is TGTGCCAGCAGCCCGGAACGACTAGCGTTAGATACGCAGTATTTT. Full variable domain (rest looked up from reference TRBV9 and TRBJ2-3): DSGVTQTPKHLITATGQRVTLRCSPRSGDLSVYWYQQSLDQGLQFLIQYYNGEERAKGNILERFSAQQFPDLHSELNLSSLELGDSALYFCASSPERLALDTQYFGPGTRLTVL.

This rearrangement joins TRBV6-2 or TRBV6-3 to TRBJ2-7, with 7 bases that match TRBD1. CDR3 length: 14 amino acids. CDR1 MNHEY and CDR2 SVGEGT come from the germline V gene. J gave up 2 bases and V 5 bases, and 6 bases lay outside the gene matches. The CDR3, as DNA: TGTGCCAGCAGTCAACCGGGACAGACCTACGAGCAGTACTTC. Residues: CASSQPGQTYEQYF.

CDR3 protein: CASSPERNTGELFF. Written as DNA, the CDR3 is TGTGCCAGCTCACCGGAGCGGAACACCGGGGAGCTGTTTTTT. The chain uses TRBV18 and TRBJ2-2; D is unresolved. Germline lookup yields CDR1 KGHSH and CDR2 LQKENI. This CDR3 spans 14 amino acids. V was clipped by 3 bases and J by 1 base, with 6 bases between them.

The J gene is TRBJ1-1, the V gene TRBV5-8; 7 nucleotides line up with TRBD1. The CDR3 runs to 16 residues. Germline V CDR1 and CDR2: SGHTS, YDEGEE. Trimming at V came to 0 bases and at J to 3 bases, leaving 8 bases not matched to a gene. The CDR3 DNA reads as TGTGCCAGCAGCTTGGCCGACAGGGTGAGGCACACTGAAGCTTTCTTT. Translation: CASSLADRVRHTEAFF.

The rearrangement joins TRBV19 to TRBJ1-1; 8 bases agree with TRBD1. In germline, CDR1 is LNHDA, CDR2 SQIVND (reference sequence). V trimming: 10 bases; J trimming: 4 bases; junction bases outside the gene matches: 14. The CDR3 length is 15 residues. The CDR3 DNA reads TGTGCCACTCAATTGAGTAGGACAGGGTTCACTGAAGCTTTCTTT. It translates to CATQLSRTGFTEAFF.

CDR3 loop: CASTETQGTRACEQYF. CDR3 DNA: TGTGCCAGCACGGAAACCCAGGGGACAAGGGCCTGCGAGCAGTACTTC. This chain joins TRBV7-2 and TRBJ2-7; D might be TRBD1 (6 bases). The CDR3 extends over 16 amino acids. The V gene's germline CDR1 is SGHTA and CDR2 FQGNSA. V gave up 7 bases and J gave up 6 bases, with 25 bases separating them. Drawing the rest from reference TRBV7-2 and TRBJ2-7, the complete variable domain is GAGVSQSPSNKVTEKGKDVELRCDPISGHTALYWYRQSLGQGLEFLIYFQGNSAPDKSGLPSDRFSAERTGGSVSTLTIQRTQQEDSAVYLCASTETQGTRACEQYFGPGTRLTVT.

The V and J genes are TRBV12-5 and TRBJ1-2, with a possible D match to TRBD1 (6 bases). Trimming cost V 6 bases and J 4 bases, with 18 bases left between them. The CDR3 length is 15 residues. Looked up from germline, CDR1 is LGHNT and CDR2 is FRNRAP. The CDR3 DNA reads as TGTGCTAGTGGCCCCGAGGGGGATCGCCTCTATGGCTACACCTTC. Encoded protein: CASGPEGDRLYGYTF.

J is TRBJ2-2 and V is TRBV10-1; tentatively, D is TRBD1 (6 bases). This CDR3 has 15 residues. The germline CDR1 and CDR2 sequences are WNHNN and SYGVQD (reference sequence). V lost 8 bases and J lost 3, with 16 bases in between. In nucleotides, the CDR3 is TGCGCCAGCTCCCTGGGGCAGGGGCACACCGGGGAGCTGTTTTTT. Its translation is CASSLGQGHTGELFF.

This rearrangement joins TRBV2 to TRBJ2-2, with 7 bases aligning to TRBD1. V was clipped by 2 bases and J by 5 bases; unmatched bases: 11. CDR1 is SNHLY, CDR2 FYNNEI, per germline. This CDR3 is 17 amino acids long. The CDR3 bases are TGTGCCAGCAGTGAATTCGGAGGCAGGGGGATGACCGGGGAGCTGTTTTTT. It yields the protein CASSEFGGRGMTGELFF. The variable domain in full, completed from reference TRBV2 and TRBJ2-2, reads EPEVTQTPSHQVTQMGQEVILRCVPISNHLYFYWYRQILGQKVEFLVSFYNNEISEKSEIFDDQFSVERPDGSNFTLKIRSTKLEDSAMYFCASSEFGGRGMTGELFFGEGSRLTVL.

This clone came up once. The V and J genes are TRBV27 and TRBJ2-7; TRBD2 might be the D (5 bases). This CDR3 comprises 14 residues. The germline V and J ends were trimmed by 4 bases and 2 bases, with 12 bases remaining between them. The germline V gene encodes CDR1 MNHEY and CDR2 SMNVEV (reference sequence). The CDR3 DNA follows: TGTGCCAGCAGTTCCACGGAGGTAACCTACGAGCAGTACTTC. Encoded protein: CASSSTEVTYEQYF.

The chain couples TRBV19 to TRBJ1-6; weak D call: TRBD1 (6 bases). This CDR3 is 15 amino acids long. Germline V gives CDR1 LNHDA, CDR2 SQIVND (reference sequence). Trimming shortened V by 5 bases and J by 4 bases, and 12 bases separated the two germline ends. The CDR3 nucleotides are TGTGCCAGTAGTCCCGGGACAAATTATAATTCACCCCTCCACTTT. Residues: CASSPGTNYNSPLHF.

V gene TRBV28 combines with J gene TRBJ2-5, with D maybe TRBD2 (6 bases). The V end lost 7 bases, the J end lost 1 base, and 13 bases lay between the germline ends. Germline CDR1 and CDR2: MDHEN and SYDVKM. The CDR3 is made up of 14 amino acids. The DNA of the CDR3 is TGTGCCAGCACCGGGACTTTCACCCAAGAGACCCAGTACTTC. As protein: CASTGTFTQETQYF.

As DNA, the CDR3 is TGTGCCAGCAGTCCCCAGACAGGGGGCAGGGAGACCCAGTACTTC. It translates to CASSPQTGGRETQYF. The V call is TRBV27, the J call TRBJ2-5; TRBD1 agrees at 10 bases. V dropped 5 bases and J dropped 5; count of bases not matched to a gene: 8. The germline V gene has CDR1 MNHEY and CDR2 SMNVEV (reference sequence). The CDR3 totals 15 residues.

The chain couples TRBV10-1 to TRBJ2-2, with D perhaps matching TRBD1 (5 bases). The germline V and J ends were trimmed by 2 bases and 7 bases, with 11 bases remaining between them. The CDR3 contains 14 residues. Germline CDR1 is WNHNN and CDR2 is SYGVQD (reference sequence). The CDR3 DNA reads TGCGCCAGCAGTGAGGGGGCGCATCACGGGGAGCTGTTTTTT. Translated: CASSEGAHHGELFF.

The V gene is TRBV9, the J gene TRBJ2-3; possible D gene TRBD2, 5 bases. V was clipped by 4 bases and J by 2 bases, with 14 bases between them. The germline CDR1 and CDR2 sequences are SGDLS and YYNGEE. This CDR3 has 15 residues. CDR3 protein: CASSPRGLITDTQYF. The DNA for the CDR3 is TGTGCCAGCAGCCCAAGAGGGCTGATCACAGATACGCAGTATTTT.

The V gene is TRBV27, the J gene TRBJ1-4; 11 bases map to TRBD1. Germline trimming cut 6 bases from V and 3 bases from J; bases unmatched to any gene: 6. The germline V gene encodes CDR1 MNHEY and CDR2 SMNVEV (reference sequence). This CDR3 is 16 amino acids long. The DNA for the CDR3 is TGTGCCAGCAGCTCGGACAGGGGGCCGCCTAATGAAAAACTGTTTTTT. Protein sequence: CASSSDRGPPNEKLFF.

This clone was found a few times. V gene TRBV9 combines with J gene TRBJ1-2; D remains unclear. CDR3 size: 11 residues. Germline-derived CDR1 and CDR2 are SGDLS and YYNGEE. In DNA form, the CDR3 reads TGTGAACCTCCGGGGAAAGATGGCTACACCTTC. Amino acid sequence: CEPPGKDGYTF.